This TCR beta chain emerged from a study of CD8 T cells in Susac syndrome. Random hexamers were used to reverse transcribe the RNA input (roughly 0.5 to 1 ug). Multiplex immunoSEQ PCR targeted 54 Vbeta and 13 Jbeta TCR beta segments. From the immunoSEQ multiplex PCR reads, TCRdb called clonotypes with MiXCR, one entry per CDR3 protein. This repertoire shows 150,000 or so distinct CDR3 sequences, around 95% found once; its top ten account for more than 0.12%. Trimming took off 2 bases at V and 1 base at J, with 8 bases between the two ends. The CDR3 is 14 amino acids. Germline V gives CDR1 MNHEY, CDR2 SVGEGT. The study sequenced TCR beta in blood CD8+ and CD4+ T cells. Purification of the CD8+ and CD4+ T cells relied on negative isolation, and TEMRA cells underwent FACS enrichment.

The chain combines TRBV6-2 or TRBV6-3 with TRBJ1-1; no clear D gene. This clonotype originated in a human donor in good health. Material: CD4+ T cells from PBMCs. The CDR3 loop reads CASSYHERNTEAFF. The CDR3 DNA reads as TGTGCCAGCAGTTACCACGAGAGGAACACTGAAGCTTTCTTT.